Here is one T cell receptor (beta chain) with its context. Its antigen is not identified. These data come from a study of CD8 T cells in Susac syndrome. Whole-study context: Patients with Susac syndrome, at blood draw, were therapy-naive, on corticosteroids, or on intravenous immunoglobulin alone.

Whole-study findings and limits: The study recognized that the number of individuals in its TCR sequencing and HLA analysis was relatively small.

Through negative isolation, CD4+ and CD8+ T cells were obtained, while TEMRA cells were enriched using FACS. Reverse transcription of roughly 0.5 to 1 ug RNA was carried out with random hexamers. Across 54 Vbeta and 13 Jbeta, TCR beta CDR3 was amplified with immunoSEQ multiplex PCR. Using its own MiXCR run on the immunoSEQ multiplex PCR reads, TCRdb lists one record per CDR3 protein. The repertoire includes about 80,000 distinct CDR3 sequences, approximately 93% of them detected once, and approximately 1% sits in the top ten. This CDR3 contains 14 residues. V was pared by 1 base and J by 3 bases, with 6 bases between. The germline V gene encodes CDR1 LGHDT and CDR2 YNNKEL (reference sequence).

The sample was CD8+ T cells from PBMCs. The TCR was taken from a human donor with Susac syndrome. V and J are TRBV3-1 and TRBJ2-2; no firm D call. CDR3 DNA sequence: TGTGCCAGCAGCCAAGGGGAATACACCGGGGAGCTGTTTTTT. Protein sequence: CASSQGEYTGELFF. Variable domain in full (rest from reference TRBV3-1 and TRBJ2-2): DTAVSQTPKYLVTQMGNDKSIKCEQNLGHDTMYWYKQDSKKFLKIMFSYNNKELIINETVPNRFSPKSPDKAHLNLHINSLELGDSAVYFCASSQGEYTGELFFGEGSRLTVL.